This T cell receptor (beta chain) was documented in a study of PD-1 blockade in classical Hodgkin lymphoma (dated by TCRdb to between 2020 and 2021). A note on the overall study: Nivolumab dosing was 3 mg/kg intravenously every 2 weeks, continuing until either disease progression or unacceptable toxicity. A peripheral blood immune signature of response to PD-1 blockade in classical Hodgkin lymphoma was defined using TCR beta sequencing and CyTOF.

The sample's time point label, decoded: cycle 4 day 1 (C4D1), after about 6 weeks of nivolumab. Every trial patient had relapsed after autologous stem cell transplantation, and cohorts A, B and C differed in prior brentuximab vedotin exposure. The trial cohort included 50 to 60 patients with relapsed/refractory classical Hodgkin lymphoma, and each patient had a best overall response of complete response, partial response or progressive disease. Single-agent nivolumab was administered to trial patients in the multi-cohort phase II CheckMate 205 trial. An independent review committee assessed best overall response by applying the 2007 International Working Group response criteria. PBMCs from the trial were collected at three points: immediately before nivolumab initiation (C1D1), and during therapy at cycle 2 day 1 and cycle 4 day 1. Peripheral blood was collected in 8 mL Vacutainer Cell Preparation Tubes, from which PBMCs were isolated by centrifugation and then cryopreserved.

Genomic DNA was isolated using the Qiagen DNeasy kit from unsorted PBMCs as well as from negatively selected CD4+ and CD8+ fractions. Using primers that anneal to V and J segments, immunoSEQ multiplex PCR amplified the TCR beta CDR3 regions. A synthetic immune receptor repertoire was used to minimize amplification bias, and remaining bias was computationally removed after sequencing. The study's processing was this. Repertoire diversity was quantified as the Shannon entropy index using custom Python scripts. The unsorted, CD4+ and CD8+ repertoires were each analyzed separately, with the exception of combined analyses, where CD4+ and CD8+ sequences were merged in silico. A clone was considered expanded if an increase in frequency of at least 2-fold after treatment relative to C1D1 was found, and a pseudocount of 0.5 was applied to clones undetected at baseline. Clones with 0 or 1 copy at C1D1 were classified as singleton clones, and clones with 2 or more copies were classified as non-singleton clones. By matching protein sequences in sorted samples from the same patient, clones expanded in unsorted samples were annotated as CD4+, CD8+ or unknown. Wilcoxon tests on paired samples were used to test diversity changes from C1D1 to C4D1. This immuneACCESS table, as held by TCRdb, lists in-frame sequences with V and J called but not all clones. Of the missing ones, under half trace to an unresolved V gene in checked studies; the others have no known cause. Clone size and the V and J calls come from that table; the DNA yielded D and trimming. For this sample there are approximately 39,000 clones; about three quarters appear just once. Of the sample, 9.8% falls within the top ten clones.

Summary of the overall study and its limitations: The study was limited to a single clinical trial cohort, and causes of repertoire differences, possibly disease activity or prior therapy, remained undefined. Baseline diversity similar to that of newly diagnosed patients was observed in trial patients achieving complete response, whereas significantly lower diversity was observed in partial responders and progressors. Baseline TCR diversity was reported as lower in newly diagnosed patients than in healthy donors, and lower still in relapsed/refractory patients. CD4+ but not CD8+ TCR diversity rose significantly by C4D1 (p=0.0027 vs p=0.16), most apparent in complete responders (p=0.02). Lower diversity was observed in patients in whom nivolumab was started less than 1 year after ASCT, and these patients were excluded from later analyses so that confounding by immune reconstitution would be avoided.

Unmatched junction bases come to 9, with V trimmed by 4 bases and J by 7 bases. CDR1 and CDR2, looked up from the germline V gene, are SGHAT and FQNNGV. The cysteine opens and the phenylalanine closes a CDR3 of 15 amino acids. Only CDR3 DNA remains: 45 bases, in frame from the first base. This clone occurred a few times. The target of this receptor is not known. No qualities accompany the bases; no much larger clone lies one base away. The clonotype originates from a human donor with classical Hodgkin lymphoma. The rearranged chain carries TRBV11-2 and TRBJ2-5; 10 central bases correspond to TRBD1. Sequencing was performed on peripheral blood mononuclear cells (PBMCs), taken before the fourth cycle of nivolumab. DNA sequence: TGTGCCAGCAGCTCCTCGGACAGGGGGGCGGGGACCCAGTACTTC. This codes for CASSSSDRGAGTQYF.